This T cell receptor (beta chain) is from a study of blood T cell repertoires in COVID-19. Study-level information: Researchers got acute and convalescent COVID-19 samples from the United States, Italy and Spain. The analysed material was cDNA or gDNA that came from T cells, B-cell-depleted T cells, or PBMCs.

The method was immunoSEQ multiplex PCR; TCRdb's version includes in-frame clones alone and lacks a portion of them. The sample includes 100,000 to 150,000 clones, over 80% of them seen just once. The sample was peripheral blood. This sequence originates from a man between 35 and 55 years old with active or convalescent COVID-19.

The CDR3 nucleotides are TGTGCCAGCTCACCCGGCGGGGGCCCCGGGGAGCTGTTTTTT. Translating gives CASSPGGGPGELFF. This chain joins TRBV18 and TRBJ2-2, with D possibly TRBD2 on 7 matching bases. V was cut by 3 bases and J by 6 bases, with 11 bases left in between. The CDR3 runs 14 residues. Germline V CDR1 and CDR2: KGHSH, LQKENI.